This T cell receptor beta chain was sequenced for a study of siplizumab effects on memory and regulatory T cells. Study-level points and caveats: Solely a minor proportion of alloreactive clones could be assigned to unstimulated subsets.

TCR templates numbering some 100,000 were assayed per sample. Sequencing used immunoSEQ multiplex PCR; TCRdb keeps in-frame clones, though not all of them. The table has 50,000 to 75,000 clones, approximately 96% seen once. About this clone: Its antigen is undetermined.

This receptor was identified in a human donor in good health. What was sequenced was naive CD8+ T cells sorted from blood.

As DNA, the CDR3 is TGTGCCACCAGCAGAGATGGTGACAGCCCTTATGGCTACACCTTC. It specifies CATSRDGDSPYGYTF. The rearrangement joins TRBV15 to TRBJ1-2; a possible D gene is TRBD1 (5 bases). The germline gives CDR1 LNHNV, CDR2 YYDKDF (reference sequence). The CDR3 has 15 amino acids. Trimming removed 0 bases at V and 5 bases at J, with 13 bases between.